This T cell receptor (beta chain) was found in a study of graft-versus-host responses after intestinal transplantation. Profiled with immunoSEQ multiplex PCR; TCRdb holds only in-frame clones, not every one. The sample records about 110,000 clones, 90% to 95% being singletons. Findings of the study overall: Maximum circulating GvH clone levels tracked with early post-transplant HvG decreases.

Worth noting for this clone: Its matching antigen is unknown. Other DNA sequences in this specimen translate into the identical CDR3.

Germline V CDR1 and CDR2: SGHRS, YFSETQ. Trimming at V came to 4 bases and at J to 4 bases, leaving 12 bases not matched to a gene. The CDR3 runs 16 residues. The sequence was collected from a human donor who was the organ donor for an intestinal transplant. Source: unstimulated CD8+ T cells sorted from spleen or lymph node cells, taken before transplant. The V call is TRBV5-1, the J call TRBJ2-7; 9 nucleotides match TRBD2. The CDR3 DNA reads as TGCGCCAGCAGCCTGCGGCTAGCGGGACTCGTTTACGAGCAGTACTTC. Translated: CASSLRLAGLVYEQYF.